The text below deals with one T cell receptor beta chain. The data belong to a study of blood T cell repertoires in COVID-19. Trimming took off 0 bases at V and 3 bases at J, with 8 bases between the two ends. In germline, CDR1 is SGHTA, CDR2 FQGNSA. This CDR3 has 14 amino acids. Assay used: immunoSEQ multiplex PCR; TCRdb lists only in-frame clones, some missing. The sample holds about 300,000 clones, approximately 84% seen once. The sequencing sample was made of PBMCs or T cells enriched from blood (not recorded which). The V call is TRBV7-2, the J call TRBJ1-2, with D perhaps TRBD1 (5 bases). The origin of this receptor is a man younger than 40 who had recovered from COVID-19. The CDR3 bases are TGTGCCAGCAGCTTAGCTCAGGGCGACTATGGCTACACCTTC. It translates to CASSLAQGDYGYTF.